A selection of T cell receptor beta chains follows, all from one sample in a study of OX40 agonist ivuxolimab in advanced cancers. TCRdb's table, derived via immunoSEQ multiplex PCR, lists solely in-frame clones and lacks some. The sample has about 88,000 clones; 85% to 90% are singletons. Sequencing was performed on CD4+ or CD8+ T cells sorted from blood, taken in a trial of the OX40 agonist ivuxolimab. Receptor source: an adult with an advanced solid tumor such as melanoma, head and neck, liver or kidney cancer. Both conserved end residues are part of each CDR3. The D gene is left open where the match is weak. Clone size appears in some rows only: once, few, many, or a class for an expanded clone.

J gene: TRBJ1-1
D gene: NA
V gene: TRBV4-1
clone size: NA
CDR3 DNA: TGCGCCAGCAGCCAAGCTGTGGGACGGACGAACGGTGAAGCTTTCTTT
CDR3 protein: CASSQAVGRTNGEAFF

J gene: TRBJ1-4
D gene: NA
V gene: TRBV5-1
clone size: NA
CDR3 DNA: TGCGCCAGCAGCTTGACGGCTGAGAATGAAAAACTGTTTTTT
CDR3 protein: CASSLTAENEKLFF

J gene: TRBJ2-3
D gene: NA
V gene: TRBV10-1
clone size: NA
CDR3 DNA: TGCGCCAGCAGTGAGCGAATTAGCGGAGCAGATACGCAGTATTTT
CDR3 protein: CASSERISGADTQYF

J gene: TRBJ2-1
D gene: NA
V gene: TRBV6-8
clone size: once
CDR3 DNA: TGTGCCAGCCGTAGCGGTGAAAATGAGCAGTTCTTC
CDR3 protein: CASRSGENEQFF

J gene: TRBJ1-1
D gene: NA
V gene: TRBV5-3
clone size: once
CDR3 DNA: TGTGCCAGAAGCTTGGGCAGGGACACTGAAGCTTTCTTT
CDR3 protein: CARSLGRDTEAFF

J gene: TRBJ1-2
D gene: TRBD1
V gene: TRBV9
clone size: NA
CDR3 DNA: TGTGCCAGCAGCGCCCCACAGGGGTGGGGCTATGGCTACACCTTC
CDR3 protein: CASSAPQGWGYGYTF

J gene: TRBJ2-5
D gene: TRBD2
V gene: TRBV7-3
clone size: NA
CDR3 DNA: TGTGCCAGCAGCTTAATGGGCGGGGGGGCCCTAGAGACCCAGTACTTC
CDR3 protein: CASSLMGGGALETQYF

J gene: TRBJ1-5
D gene: NA
V gene: TRBV7-2
clone size: NA
CDR3 DNA: TGTGCCAGCAGCTTAGCGGGGGGAGGGGGAGCCCGCAATCAGCCCCAGCATTTT
CDR3 protein: CASSLAGGGGARNQPQHF

J gene: TRBJ1-2
D gene: NA
V gene: TRBV5-4
clone size: NA
CDR3 DNA: TGTGCCAGCAACCTCCCCGGGGCAGGGCCTGGCTACACCTTC
CDR3 protein: CASNLPGAGPGYTF

J gene: TRBJ2-2
D gene: NA
V gene: TRBV15
clone size: NA
CDR3 DNA: TGTGCCACCAGCAGAGATTGGGTGCCAGATTCGAACACCGGGGAGCTGTTTTTT
CDR3 protein: CATSRDWVPDSNTGELFF

J gene: TRBJ1-2
D gene: NA
V gene: TRBV9
clone size: NA
CDR3 DNA: TGTGCCAGCAGCGTAGGCGGGGCCGACTATGGCTACACCTTC
CDR3 protein: CASSVGGADYGYTF

J gene: TRBJ2-7
D gene: NA
V gene: TRBV6-1
clone size: once
CDR3 DNA: TGTGCCAGCAGTGAAGGGTCGGCAGGGAGGTCCTACGAGCAGTACTTC
CDR3 protein: CASSEGSAGRSYEQYF

J gene: TRBJ2-1
D gene: TRBD2
V gene: TRBV7-2
clone size: NA
CDR3 DNA: TGTGCCAGCAGCTCCTTCGGACTAGAAGCCTACAATGAGCAGTTCTTC
CDR3 protein: CASSSFGLEAYNEQFF

J gene: TRBJ2-2
D gene: NA
V gene: TRBV11-3
clone size: NA
CDR3 DNA: TGTGCCAGCAGCTTACGAGCGCAAGTTAACACCGGGGAGCTGTTTTTT
CDR3 protein: CASSLRAQVNTGELFF

J gene: TRBJ2-1
D gene: TRBD2
V gene: TRBV2
clone size: NA
CDR3 DNA: TGTGCCAGCAGGCATGACGGGGAGGGAAATGAGCAGTTCTTC
CDR3 protein: CASRHDGEGNEQFF

J gene: TRBJ2-5
D gene: TRBD2
V gene: TRBV6-1
clone size: NA
CDR3 DNA: TGTGCCAGCAGTGGGAGACTAGCGGGCTATGAGACCCAGTACTTC
CDR3 protein: CASSGRLAGYETQYF

J gene: TRBJ1-2
D gene: NA
V gene: TRBV19
clone size: NA
CDR3 DNA: TGTGCCAGTCCCCCCCAGGGCCCCAACTATGGCTACACCTTC
CDR3 protein: CASPPQGPNYGYTF

J gene: TRBJ1-1
D gene: NA
V gene: TRBV5-1
clone size: NA
CDR3 DNA: TGCGCCAGCAGCTTGGTGGGGGACACTGAAGCTTTCTTT
CDR3 protein: CASSLVGDTEAFF

J gene: TRBJ2-3
D gene: NA
V gene: TRBV5-6
clone size: NA
CDR3 DNA: TGTGCCAGCAGTGACCCTACTTTTCTCGGCACAGATACGCAGTATTTT
CDR3 protein: CASSDPTFLGTDTQYF

J gene: TRBJ2-7
D gene: NA
V gene: TRBV28
clone size: NA
CDR3 DNA: TGTGCCAGCAGTCCCCAGGGGGGGGCGCCTTTCTACGAGCAGTACTTC
CDR3 protein: CASSPQGGAPFYEQYF

J gene: TRBJ1-1
D gene: NA
V gene: TRBV6-1
clone size: NA
CDR3 DNA: TGTGCCAGCAGTGAATTGGACACCTGGCGGGACACTGAAGCTTTCTTT
CDR3 protein: CASSELDTWRDTEAFF

J gene: TRBJ2-1
D gene: NA
V gene: TRBV2
clone size: once
CDR3 DNA: TGTGCCAGCAGAGCTACCGCAGGGAATAATGAGCAGTTCTTC
CDR3 protein: CASRATAGNNEQFF

J gene: TRBJ1-2
D gene: NA
V gene: TRBV2
clone size: NA
CDR3 DNA: TGTGCCAGCGGGGCCACCCGGGGACACTATGGCTACACCTTC
CDR3 protein: CASGATRGHYGYTF

J gene: TRBJ2-3
D gene: NA
V gene: TRBV15
clone size: NA
CDR3 DNA: TGTGCCACCAGCCTGAAGAGTGCTCTGGGAGCGACAGATACGCAGTATTTT
CDR3 protein: CATSLKSALGATDTQYF

J gene: TRBJ2-5
D gene: NA
V gene: TRBV29-1
clone size: NA
CDR3 DNA: TGCAGCGCTGGGACGTACGAGACCCAGTACTTC
CDR3 protein: CSAGTYETQYF

J gene: TRBJ1-6
D gene: NA
V gene: TRBV11-2
clone size: NA
CDR3 DNA: TGTGCCAGCAGTTCTAGTCGGGGTAGGGGATCACCCCTCCACTTT
CDR3 protein: CASSSSRGRGSPLHF

J gene: TRBJ2-6
D gene: TRBD2
V gene: TRBV5-6
clone size: NA
CDR3 DNA: TGTGCCAGCAGCCCGATAGGGACTACTATTGCTGGGGCCAACGTCCTGACTTTC
CDR3 protein: CASSPIGTTIAGANVLTF